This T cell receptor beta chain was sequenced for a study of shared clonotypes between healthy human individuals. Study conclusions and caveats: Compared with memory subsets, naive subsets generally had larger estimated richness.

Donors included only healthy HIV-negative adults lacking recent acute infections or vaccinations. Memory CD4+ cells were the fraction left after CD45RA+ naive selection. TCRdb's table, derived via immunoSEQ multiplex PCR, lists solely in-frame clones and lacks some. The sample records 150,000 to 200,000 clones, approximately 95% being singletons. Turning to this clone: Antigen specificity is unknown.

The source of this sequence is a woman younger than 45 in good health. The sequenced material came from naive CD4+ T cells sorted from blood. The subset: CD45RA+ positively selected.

The CDR3 sequence: CASSPQGQGNNQPQHF. CDR3 nucleotide sequence: TGTGCCAGCTCACCTCAGGGACAGGGGAACAATCAGCCCCAGCATTTT. The V gene is TRBV18, the J gene TRBJ1-5; 10 bases are shared with TRBD1. The CDR3 spans 16 residues. V gave up 3 bases and J gave up 3 bases; unmatched junction bases: 5. From germline, CDR1 is KGHSH and CDR2 LQKENI.